The 23 T cell receptor beta chains below all came from one sample that was sequenced in a study of T cell responses to AZD1222 COVID-19 vaccine (dated by TCRdb to the early 2020s). Library construction relied on the immunoSEQ multiplex PCR assay. TCRdb carries this immuneACCESS record with in-frame sequences only. Its versions omit some clonotypes, under half of them owing to an unresolved V gene in the studies checked, with the rest unexplained. For this sample there are roughly 110,000 clones; approximately 90% appear just once. Under 5.5% of the sample comes from the top ten. The sample's time point label, decoded: baseline before first vaccination. This specimen consisted of peripheral blood, obtained on day 0 of AZD1222 vaccination. These receptors all come from an adult in good health.

V and J are TRBV28 and TRBJ2-2; D is possibly TRBD1 or TRBD2 (5 bases each). Germline CDR1 and CDR2: MDHEN and SYDVKM. This CDR3 has 14 residues. Trimming pared 5 bases from V and 3 bases from J, leaving 10 bases between. CDR3 coding DNA: TGTGCCAGCAGTCCCGAGGGGTACACCGGGGAGCTGTTTTTT. It is translated as CASSPEGYTGELFF.

This clone was recorded once. The rearrangement uses TRBV27 and TRBJ1-2; TRBD1 is a possible D gene (5 bases). The germline V gene has CDR1 MNHEY and CDR2 SMNVEV (reference sequence). This CDR3 is 15 amino acids long. The ends were cut back, 6 bases at V and 4 bases at J, with 18 bases in the middle. CDR3 DNA sequence: TGTGCCAGCAGGTTGCAGGGAAGGGCGGGCTATGGCTACACCTTC. It yields the protein CASRLQGRAGYGYTF.

The chain combines TRBV6-5 with TRBJ2-7; D unresolved. V lost 6 bases and J lost 2, with 8 bases in between. The CDR3 spans 12 residues. Germline assignment: CDR1 MNHEY and CDR2 SVGAGI. CDR3 in DNA: TGTGCCAGCAGCACCCCCCCCTACGAGCAGTACTTC. Translating gives CASSTPPYEQYF.

J is TRBJ1-5 and V is TRBV28; D might be TRBD1 (5 bases). In germline, CDR1 is MDHEN, CDR2 SYDVKM. This CDR3 has 14 amino acids. V dropped 5 bases and J dropped 3 bases, with 11 bases sitting between them. The CDR3 is CASSGGGFNQPQHF. CDR3 coding DNA: TGTGCCAGCAGTGGGGGAGGGTTCAATCAGCCCCAGCATTTT.

The V gene is TRBV3-1 (or the pseudogene TRBV3-2), the J gene TRBJ1-5; maybe TRBD1 (5 bases). The CDR3 extends over 17 amino acids. The V end lost 5 bases, the J end lost 6 bases, and 23 bases lay between the germline ends. CDR1 and CDR2 from the germline V gene are LGHDT and YNNKEL (reference sequence). The CDR3 is CASSTRTRDLLLQPQHF. CDR3 nucleotide sequence: TGTGCCAGCAGCACAAGAACACGGGACCTTCTCCTTCAGCCCCAGCATTTT.

This chain connects TRBV30 to TRBJ1-1, with D possibly matching TRBD1 (5 bases). This CDR3 has 10 residues. Germline lookup yields CDR1 GTSNPN and CDR2 SVGIG (reference sequence). The ends were cut back, 8 bases at V and 7 bases at J, with 11 bases in the middle. The CDR3 sequence: CASRGGEAFF. Here the CDR3 DNA reads TGTGCCAGCCGGGGGGGTGAAGCTTTCTTT.

The chain employs TRBV6-1 and TRBJ2-3; tentatively, D is TRBD2 (6 bases). Germline lookup yields CDR1 MNHNS and CDR2 SASEGT. Trimming pared 3 bases from V and 4 bases from J, leaving 8 bases between. The CDR3 is made up of 13 amino acids. CDR3 bases: TGTGCCAGCAGTGAGGGGGGTTCAGATACGCAGTATTTT. Its translation is CASSEGGSDTQYF.

V and J are TRBV7-2 and TRBJ2-7; D remains ambiguous. The V end was cut by 4 bases, the J end by 6 bases, with 10 bases between. CDR1 is SGHTA, CDR2 FQGNSA, per germline. This CDR3 comprises 12 residues. The CDR3 loop reads CASSSYELEQYF. The CDR3 coding sequence is TGTGCCAGCAGCTCTTATGAGCTCGAGCAGTACTTC.

J is TRBJ1-2 and V is TRBV14; 7 positions match TRBD1. The germline CDR1 and CDR2 sequences are SGHDN and FVKESK. The CDR3 has 13 residues. V shed 6 bases, J shed 3 bases, and the junction held 4 bases outside the gene matches. CDR3: CASRQQGHYGYTF. DNA for the CDR3: TGTGCCAGCAGACAACAGGGGCACTATGGCTACACCTTC.

This clone was found once. The J gene is TRBJ2-7, the V gene TRBV27; 12 nucleotides align to TRBD1. The CDR3 consists of 15 residues. Germline CDR1 is MNHEY and CDR2 is SMNVEV (reference sequence). The ends lost 2 bases at V and 3 bases at J; junction bases unmatched: 2. CDR3 protein: CASSLGTGGFYEQYF. CDR3 nucleotides: TGTGCCAGCAGTTTAGGGACAGGGGGCTTCTACGAGCAGTACTTC.

The chain employs TRBV6-2 or TRBV6-3 and TRBJ1-2, with TRBD1 as a possible D gene (5 bases). Germline CDR1 MNHEY, CDR2 SVGEGT. The ends were cut back, 2 bases at V and 8 bases at J, with 18 bases in the middle. This CDR3 has 15 amino acids. CDR3 DNA sequence: TGTGCCAGCAGTTACCTGCACGGGACGCTGGGGGGCTACACCTTC. Its protein is CASSYLHGTLGGYTF.

The rearrangement joins TRBV7-2 to TRBJ2-5; 8 bases fit TRBD2. CDR1 is SGHTA, CDR2 FQGNSA, per germline. Trimming removed 5 bases from V and 1 base from J; junction bases left unmatched: 18. This CDR3 spans 19 amino acids. The DNA of the CDR3 is TGTGCCAGCAGCCACCATCCCCCCAGGAGCGGGGGCCTCCAAGAGACCCAGTACTTC. Translated: CASSHHPPRSGGLQETQYF.

In the case of this clone: In the same sample, other DNA sequences code for this CDR3. The chain joins TRBV27 to TRBJ2-7, with D possibly matching TRBD2 (5 bases). The length of the CDR3 is 13 residues. The V gene lost 3 bases and the J gene lost 0 bases, with 6 bases spanning the gap. CDR1 is MNHEY, CDR2 SMNVEV, per germline (reference sequence). CDR3 region: CASSFGVSYEQYF. In DNA, the CDR3 is TGTGCCAGCAGTTTCGGGGTCTCCTACGAGCAGTACTTC.

The chain has TRBV18 and TRBJ1-6; D might be TRBD1 (6 bases). This CDR3 contains 14 residues. Germline V gene data show CDR1 as KGHSH and CDR2 as LQKENI. V was clipped by 4 bases and J by 7 bases, with 11 bases between them. CDR3 nucleotide sequence: TGTGCCAGCTCACGCACGCAGGGGAATTCACCCCTCCACTTT. As protein: CASSRTQGNSPLHF.

The V gene is TRBV6-1, the J gene TRBJ2-7; possibly TRBD2 for D (6 bases). V was pared by 1 base and J by 4 bases, with 17 bases between. This CDR3 region has 16 residues. Germline lookup yields CDR1 MNHNS and CDR2 SASEGT. The CDR3 reads CASSEVVWGDGYEQYF. CDR3 in DNA: TGTGCCAGCAGTGAAGTTGTTTGGGGGGACGGTTACGAGCAGTACTTC.

The DNA for the CDR3 is TGTGCCAGTAACGCCGGGACAGGGATGGCCTATGGCTACACCTTC. Its protein is CASNAGTGMAYGYTF. The chain is built from TRBV19 and TRBJ1-2; TRBD1 aligns across 9 bases. Unmatched junction bases numbered 10, after V lost 7 bases and J lost 4 bases. The germline V gene encodes CDR1 LNHDA and CDR2 SQIVND (reference sequence). The CDR3 sequence is 15 residues long.

This clone was recorded once. The V gene is TRBV7-3, the J gene TRBJ1-6, with TRBD1 identical over 7 bases. Germline V gene sequence: CDR1 SGHTA, CDR2 FQGTGA. Losses at the gene ends were 5 bases for V and 9 bases for J; bases not matched to a gene: 7. The CDR3 covers 14 residues. The DNA of the CDR3 is TGTGCCAGCAGCACTCAGGGGGTAGGTTCACCCCTCCACTTT. Translation gives CASSTQGVGSPLHF.

This rearrangement joins TRBV27 to TRBJ2-7, with D unresolved. CDR3 length: 11 amino acids. The germline V gene encodes CDR1 MNHEY and CDR2 SMNVEV (reference sequence). Deletions cut 3 bases from V and 7 bases from J, with 7 bases between. The CDR3 sequence is CASSLSAEQYF. The DNA for the CDR3 is TGTGCCAGCAGTTTGTCAGCAGAGCAGTACTTC.

The chain combines TRBV7-6 with TRBJ2-4; D remains unclear. This CDR3 is 14 amino acids long. Trimming pared 3 bases from V and 7 bases from J, leaving 13 bases between. Per the germline V gene, CDR1 is SGHVS and CDR2 is FNYEAQ. The CDR3 nucleotides read TGTGCCAGCAGCTTTGGGCAAGGCGACAACATTCAGTACTTC. Encoded protein: CASSFGQGDNIQYF.

The rearrangement links TRBV3-1 (or the pseudogene TRBV3-2) to TRBJ1-5, with no clear D. The CDR3 contains 15 residues. CDR1 LGHDT and CDR2 YNNKEL come from the germline V gene (reference sequence). Trimming cost V 0 bases and J 3 bases, with 9 bases left between them. Here the CDR3 DNA reads TGTGCCAGCAGCCAAGATGGAGGAGACAATCAGCCCCAGCATTTT. Protein sequence: CASSQDGGDNQPQHF.

The chain joins TRBV6-5 to TRBJ1-5; D remains ambiguous. Germline V lookup: CDR1 MNHEY, CDR2 SVGAGI. V lost 8 bases and J 0 bases, leaving 11 bases between the germline ends. This CDR3 contains 14 residues. CDR3 DNA sequence: TGTGCCAGCTGGGGAGGATATAGCAATCAGCCCCAGCATTTT. This codes for CASWGGYSNQPQHF.

J is TRBJ1-1 and V is TRBV5-1, with TRBD1 matching 8 bases. The CDR3 is made up of 13 amino acids. Germline CDR1 is SGHRS and CDR2 is YFSETQ. J gave up 10 bases and V 5 bases, and 10 bases lay outside the gene matches. CDR3 residues: CASRETGEERAFF. The CDR3 DNA is TGCGCCAGCAGGGAGACAGGGGAAGAAAGAGCTTTCTTT.

V usage is TRBV6-6 and J usage is TRBJ2-1; TRBD2 matches at 10 bases. Per germline, CDR1 MNHNY and CDR2 SVGAGI (reference sequence). This CDR3 spans 15 amino acids. V was clipped by 5 bases and J by 5 bases; unmatched bases: 6. CDR3 DNA sequence: TGTGCCAGCAGTCGGGGGACTAGCGACCACAATGAGCAGTTCTTC. Its translation is CASSRGTSDHNEQFF.